These 27 T cell receptor beta chains were sequenced from one sample in a study of cytomegalovirus exposure and HLA in healthy donors. Primers: 60 Vbeta forward and 13 Jbeta reverse. Assay used: immunoSEQ multiplex PCR; TCRdb lists only in-frame clones, some missing. The sample includes fewer than 150,000 clones, around 75% of them seen just once. Sequencing was carried out using PBMCs. These receptors all stem from a man aged 30 to 45 in good health and CMV-seronegative.

The chain has TRBV6-1 and TRBJ2-1, with a tentative D call TRBD2 (7 bases). CDR1 MNHNS and CDR2 SASEGT come from the germline V gene. The CDR3 runs to 17 residues. The V and J ends lost 0 bases and 5 bases respectively, with 17 bases between them. This CDR3 is CASSEALGGADNNEQFF. The CDR3, as DNA: TGTGCCAGCAGTGAAGCGCTAGGGGGGGCGGACAACAATGAGCAGTTCTTC.

The rearrangement links TRBV5-6 to TRBJ1-1; weak D call: TRBD1 (6 bases). This CDR3 is built from 15 residues. Trimming removed 3 bases at V and 5 bases at J, with 17 bases between. Per the germline V gene, CDR1 is SGHDT and CDR2 is YYEEEE. The CDR3 loop reads CASSWAPTGVTEAFF. The CDR3 DNA is TGTGCCAGCAGCTGGGCCCCGACAGGCGTAACTGAAGCTTTCTTT.

The chain couples TRBV19 to TRBJ1-1; D might be TRBD1 (5 bases). This CDR3 comprises 15 residues. V was cut by 7 bases and J by 3 bases, with 18 bases left in between. The V gene's germline CDR1 is LNHDA and CDR2 SQIVND (reference sequence). CDR3 nucleotide sequence: TGTGCCAGTACCTACGACCCCGGGGGTGACACTGAAGCTTTCTTT. Translating gives CASTYDPGGDTEAFF.

The genes are TRBV18 and TRBJ2-1; 9 bases align to TRBD2. The CDR3 has 16 amino acids. With V trimmed by 2 bases and J by 6 bases, 8 bases remained unmatched. CDR1 and CDR2 (germline): KGHSH, LQKENI. The CDR3 DNA reads TGTGCCAGCTCACCATTCTTAGCGGGGGCTGGCAATGAGCAGTTCTTC. Encoded protein: CASSPFLAGAGNEQFF.

J is TRBJ2-5 and V is TRBV30, with D maybe TRBD1 (5 bases). The ends were cut back, 3 bases at V and 11 bases at J, with 13 bases in the middle. The CDR3 length is 11 residues. From germline, CDR1 is GTSNPN and CDR2 SVGIG (reference sequence). CDR3 sequence reads: CAWRKGKGQYF. In DNA form, the CDR3 reads TGTGCCTGGAGAAAAGGGAAGGGGCAGTACTTC.

The table lists this clone with a few counts. The chain uses TRBV29-1 and TRBJ2-7, with a possible D match to TRBD1 (5 bases). This CDR3 comprises 13 residues. Trimming shortened V by 5 bases and J by 2 bases, and 13 bases separated the two germline ends. Germline lookup yields CDR1 SQVTM and CDR2 ANQGSEA. The CDR3 loop is CSVYTQGPYEQYF. CDR3 bases: TGCAGCGTTTATACGCAGGGCCCCTACGAGCAGTACTTC.

The rearrangement joins TRBV5-1 to TRBJ2-4, with 7 positions matching TRBD1. Germline CDR1 is SGHRS and CDR2 is YFSETQ. V shed 4 bases and J 7 bases; nucleotides not matched to a gene: 11. The CDR3 is 15 amino acids. CDR3 DNA: TGCGCCAGCAGCCCTTCACCGGACAGGTGGAACATTCAGTACTTC. This codes for CASSPSPDRWNIQYF.

The chain joins TRBV6-6 to TRBJ1-1, with D perhaps matching TRBD1 (5 bases). V lost 6 bases to trimming and J lost 0 bases, with 8 bases between them. The CDR3 runs to 13 residues. Per germline, CDR1 MNHNY and CDR2 SVGAGI (reference sequence). CDR3 DNA: TGTGCCAGCAGCTCGGGGGTGAACACTGAAGCTTTCTTT. Its translation is CASSSGVNTEAFF.

The V gene is TRBV5-4, the J gene TRBJ2-3; 7 nucleotides agree with TRBD2. This CDR3 has 14 amino acids. With 7 bases clipped from V and 5 bases from J, the junction kept 10 bases outside the gene matches. Germline assignment: CDR1 SGHNT and CDR2 YYREEE (reference sequence). The CDR3 protein is CASGLAGDVDTQYF. The CDR3, as DNA: TGTGCCAGCGGGTTGGCGGGGGACGTAGATACGCAGTATTTT.

The chain recombines TRBV19 with TRBJ1-1; D possibly corresponds to TRBD1 (6 bases). V was clipped by 2 bases and J by 10 bases, with 23 bases between them. The germline gives CDR1 LNHDA, CDR2 SQIVND (reference sequence). This CDR3 comprises 16 residues. The CDR3 DNA reads as TGTGCCAGTAGTATATCACGAGTCGGGGGGCGAGTCGGAGCTTTCTTT. Protein sequence: CASSISRVGGRVGAFF.

V and J are TRBV28 and TRBJ2-2, with 9 bases aligning to TRBD1. The CDR3 covers 14 residues. Germline loops: CDR1 MDHEN, CDR2 SYDVKM. V dropped 6 bases and J dropped 6; count of bases not matched to a gene: 5. The CDR3 sequence is CASRGQGNSGELFF. DNA of the CDR3: TGTGCCAGCAGGGGACAGGGAAATTCCGGGGAGCTGTTTTTT. The full variable domain, its missing parts supplied by reference TRBV28 and TRBJ2-2, is DVKVTQSSRYLVKRTGEKVFLECVQDMDHENMFWYRQDPGLGLRLIYFSYDVKMKEKGDIPEGYSVSREKKERFSLILESASTNQTSMYLCASRGQGNSGELFFGEGSRLTVL.

The J gene is TRBJ2-1, the V gene TRBV4-3; 9 bases line up with TRBD2. The CDR3 is made up of 16 amino acids. Germline V gene lookup returns CDR1 LGHNA and CDR2 YSLEER. V lost 2 bases and J lost 5; bases outside the gene matches: 7. This CDR3 reads CASSQFGTSQNNEQFF. The CDR3 coding sequence is TGCGCCAGCAGCCAATTCGGGACTAGCCAAAACAATGAGCAGTTCTTC.

This clone came up a few times. This chain links TRBV6-1 with TRBJ1-1; D remains ambiguous. The germline V gene has CDR1 MNHNS and CDR2 SASEGT. Trimming removed 3 bases from V and 0 bases from J, with 8 bases in between. The CDR3 consists of 14 residues. The DNA of the CDR3 is TGTGCCAGCAGTGACGCCCACATGAACACTGAAGCTTTCTTT. Its protein is CASSDAHMNTEAFF.

This clone has a handful of counts. Other DNA variants within this sample encode the same CDR3. The rearrangement joins TRBV5-1 to TRBJ2-3; 7 nucleotides agree with TRBD1. Looked up from germline, CDR1 is SGHRS and CDR2 is YFSETQ. The CDR3 consists of 15 residues. V lost 0 bases and J lost 1; bases outside the gene matches: 2. The CDR3 DNA follows: TGCGCCAGCAGCTTGGGCACAGGGGGCACAGATACGCAGTATTTT. Translating it yields CASSLGTGGTDTQYF.

This chain joins TRBV7-2 and TRBJ2-2, with a possible D match to TRBD1 (5 bases). Germline V gives CDR1 SGHTA, CDR2 FQGNSA. The V end was cut by 5 bases, the J end by 4 bases, with 14 bases between. This CDR3 comprises 15 residues. CDR3 region: CASSPQGVGTGELFF. In nucleotides, the CDR3 is TGTGCCAGCAGCCCCCAGGGTGTAGGCACCGGGGAGCTGTTTTTT.

This chain joins TRBV5-1 and TRBJ2-5; 8 nucleotides line up with TRBD2. With V trimmed by 3 bases and J by 0 bases, 4 bases remained unmatched. Germline CDR1 is SGHRS and CDR2 is YFSETQ. The CDR3 runs 15 residues. The CDR3 DNA is TGCGCCAGCAGCTCCCGGGGGGGAAACCAAGAGACCCAGTACTTC. It encodes CASSSRGGNQETQYF.

This chain joins TRBV28 and TRBJ1-2; 9 nucleotides agree with TRBD1. V shed 10 bases, J shed 8 bases, and the junction held 14 bases outside the gene matches. Germline V gene data show CDR1 as MDHEN and CDR2 as SYDVKM. CDR3 length equals 14 residues. The CDR3 loop reads CATSGQGNDWGYTF. The CDR3 DNA follows: TGTGCCACGTCGGGACAGGGCAACGATTGGGGCTACACCTTC.

This chain connects TRBV28 to TRBJ2-1, with 10 bases fitting TRBD2. Losses at the gene ends were 7 bases for V and 12 bases for J; bases not matched to a gene: 12. The CDR3 covers 14 residues. From germline, CDR1 is MDHEN and CDR2 SYDVKM. For the CDR3, the DNA is TGTGCCAGCATTAAAGCGGGAGGGCCGCATTCGCAGTTCTTC. Translated, it gives CASIKAGGPHSQFF.

The V and J genes are TRBV2 and TRBJ2-1; 8 bases map to TRBD2. Trimming took 8 bases from V and 0 from J; bases not matched to a gene: 3. The germline gives CDR1 SNHLY, CDR2 FYNNEI. The length of the CDR3 is 14 residues. The CDR3 sequence is CASLSGSSYNEQFF. The CDR3 bases are TGTGCCAGCCTAAGCGGGAGCTCCTACAATGAGCAGTTCTTC.

The rearrangement links TRBV29-1 to TRBJ2-3, with D perhaps TRBD2 (6 bases). The CDR3 loop spans 14 amino acids. Germline values: CDR1 SQVTM, CDR2 ANQGSEA. V lost 6 bases and J 0 bases, leaving 13 bases between the germline ends. In nucleotides, the CDR3 is TGCAGCGTGACCGGGAGAACTAGCACAGATACGCAGTATTTT. This codes for CSVTGRTSTDTQYF.

This sequence joins TRBV7-2 and TRBJ2-3; 7 bases match TRBD2. Trimming at V came to 6 bases and at J to 0 bases, leaving 6 bases not matched to a gene. Germline-derived CDR1 and CDR2 are SGHTA and FQGNSA. The CDR3 has 15 amino acids. CDR3 coding DNA: TGTGCCAGCAGGCAGCGGGACCCGAGCACAGATACGCAGTATTTT. Protein product: CASRQRDPSTDTQYF.

The rearrangement uses TRBV6-5 and TRBJ1-2, with D possibly TRBD1 on 5 matching bases. Germline values: CDR1 MNHEY, CDR2 SVGAGI. V lost 7 bases, J lost 7 bases, and 19 bases lay in between. There are 14 residues in the CDR3. This CDR3 reads CASTTGVRLGGYTF. The DNA of the CDR3 is TGTGCCAGCACCACGGGGGTGAGGTTAGGTGGCTACACCTTC.

The chain carries TRBV7-3 and TRBJ2-2, with D possibly being TRBD2 (5 bases). V was pared by 6 bases and J by 5 bases, with 10 bases between. The CDR3 length is 13 residues. CDR1 and CDR2 (germline): SGHTA, FQGTGA. CDR3 coding DNA: TGTGCCAGCAGTCAACTAGGGACCGGGGAGCTGTTTTTT. Translation gives CASSQLGTGELFF.

The chain employs TRBV19 and TRBJ1-2; D gene uncertain. In germline, CDR1 is LNHDA, CDR2 SQIVND (reference sequence). This CDR3 region has 13 residues. V was trimmed by 7 bases and J by 5 bases, leaving 14 bases between them. The CDR3 reads CASTPGVRYGYTF. In nucleotides, the CDR3 is TGTGCCAGTACCCCCGGGGTGAGATATGGCTACACCTTC. Full variable domain (outside the CDR3, taken from reference TRBV19 and TRBJ1-2): DGGITQSPKYLFRKEGQNVTLSCEQNLNHDAMYWYRQDPGQGLRLIYYSQIVNDFQKGDIAEGYSVSREKKESFPLTVTSAQKNPTAFYLCASTPGVRYGYTFGSGTRLTVV.

This clone was seen only a few times. V and J are TRBV5-1 and TRBJ1-3, with TRBD1 identical over 9 bases. The length of the CDR3 is 15 residues. V lost 2 bases, J lost 1 base, and 1 base stayed unmatched. The germline CDR1 and CDR2 sequences are SGHRS and YFSETQ. The CDR3 DNA reads as TGCGCCAGCAGCTTTGACAGGGGGTCTGGAAACACCATATATTTT. Translation gives CASSFDRGSGNTIYF.

The chain uses TRBV7-9 and TRBJ2-3; TRBD1 agrees at 7 bases. The CDR3 extends over 15 amino acids. Germline V lookup: CDR1 SEHNR, CDR2 FQNEAQ (reference sequence). The V gene end was trimmed by 5 bases and the J gene end by 4 bases; junction bases not matched to a gene: 9. This chain's CDR3 is CASSLRGGSPDTQYF. CDR3 nucleotide sequence: TGTGCCAGCAGCCTACGAGGGGGCAGCCCAGATACGCAGTATTTT.

This chain joins TRBV27 and TRBJ2-5, with TRBD2 matching 11 bases. CDR1 and CDR2 (germline): MNHEY, SMNVEV (reference sequence). The CDR3 contains 16 residues. With V trimmed by 5 bases and J by 4 bases, 9 bases remained unmatched. CDR3 nucleotide sequence: TGTGCCAGCAGTCCGGTAGCGGGAGGGCAGGCAGAGACCCAGTACTTC. Translating it yields CASSPVAGGQAETQYF.